This T cell receptor beta chain was observed in a study of OX40 agonist ivuxolimab in advanced cancers. Turning to the study itself: With ivuxolimab, an agonistic anti-OX40 (CD134) antibody, patients were treated.

The J segment lost 2 bases and the V segment lost 2 bases, leaving 2 bases of the junction unmatched. Germline V gene sequence: CDR1 MNHEY, CDR2 SVGAGI. This CDR3 spans 14 amino acids. Produced via immunoSEQ multiplex PCR; TCRdb's table is partial and in-frame only. The sample contains about 110,000 clones, roughly 90% of which appear only once. The chain combines TRBV6-5 with TRBJ1-2, with 7 bases aligning to TRBD1. The specimen comprised CD4+ or CD8+ T cells sorted from blood, sampled in a trial of the OX40 agonist ivuxolimab. The TCR comes from an adult with an advanced solid tumor such as melanoma, head and neck, liver or kidney cancer. Here the CDR3 reads CASSYLDRNYGYTF. DNA of the CDR3: TGTGCCAGCAGTTACCTGGACAGGAACTATGGCTACACCTTC.